The 3 T cell receptor beta chains below come from one sample, sequenced in a study of metastatic and nonmetastatic thyroid tumors (dated by TCRdb to about 2020). No treatment had been received by any patient before thyroid surgery. The library was built by means of PCR. The sequencer was an Illumina HiSeq 4000. TCRdb trimmed the raw reads at Q25, called clones with MiXCR and kept productive beta chains. Present in this sample are roughly 23,000 clones, 23% of which were seen just once. The leading ten clones occupy 71% of the sample. Sequenced sample: blood. All receptors come from a male donor with papillary thyroid cancer or a benign thyroid nodule (not recorded which). Some clones in this sample may be carry-over from other donors' samples.

With regard to this clone: A much bigger clone sits one base away, suggesting this may be a read error. This chain connects TRBV20-1 to TRBJ2-7; D is undetermined. The DNA matches TRBJ2-5 better at its end, which makes the J call doubtful. The V gene's germline CDR1 is DFQATT and CDR2 SNEGSKA (reference sequence). The CDR3 spans 17 residues. The CDR3 DNA is TGCAGTGCTAGTCGGTTCGTGTGGCAGAATGACCAAGAGACCCAGTACTTC. Translation: CSASRFVWQNDQETQYF.

The gene calls are TRBV5-1 and TRBJ1-2, with unresolved D. The germline gives CDR1 SGHRS, CDR2 YFSETQ. Trimming took 4 bases from V and 0 from J, leaving 19 bases between them. The CDR3 extends over 17 amino acids. CDR3 in amino acids: CASSPGPIPGANYGYTF. The CDR3 region has the DNA TGCGCCAGCAGCCCTGGACCGATCCCGGGAGCTAACTATGGCTACACCTTC.

A few counts support this clone. The chain recombines TRBV24-1 with TRBJ1-6; 9 nucleotides match TRBD1. The CDR3 runs 14 residues. Germline CDR1 and CDR2: KGHDR and SFDVKD. V trimming: 5 bases; J trimming: 9 bases; junction bases outside the gene matches: 4. This CDR3 reads CATSAGTGFSPLHF. The CDR3 DNA reads TGTGCCACCAGTGCGGGGACAGGGTTTTCACCCCTCCACTTT.